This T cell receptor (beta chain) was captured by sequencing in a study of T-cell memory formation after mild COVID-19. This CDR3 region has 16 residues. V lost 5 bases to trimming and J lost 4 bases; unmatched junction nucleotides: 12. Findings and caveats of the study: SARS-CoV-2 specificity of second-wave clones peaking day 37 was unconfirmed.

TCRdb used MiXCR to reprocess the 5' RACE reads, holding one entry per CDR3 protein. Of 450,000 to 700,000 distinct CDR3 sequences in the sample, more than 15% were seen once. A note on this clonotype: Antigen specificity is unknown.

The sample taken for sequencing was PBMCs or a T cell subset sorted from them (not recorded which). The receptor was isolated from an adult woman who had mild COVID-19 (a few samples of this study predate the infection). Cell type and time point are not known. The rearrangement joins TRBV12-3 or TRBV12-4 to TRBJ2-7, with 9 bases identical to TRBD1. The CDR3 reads CASSPSMGTGPYEQYF. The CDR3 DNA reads TGTGCCAGCAGTCCGAGTATGGGGACAGGGCCTTACGAGCAGTACTTC.